The subject of this entry is one TCR beta chain. Germline values: CDR1 MNHEY, CDR2 SMNVEV (reference sequence). The length of the CDR3 is 13 residues. The V and J ends lost 2 bases and 5 bases respectively, with 7 bases between them. This sample was taken from a study of T cell changes during pregnancy in multiple sclerosis. Repertoires were generated with immunoSEQ multiplex PCR, while TCRdb's copy carries only in-frame clones and drops some. Of 20,000 or so clones in the sample, roughly nine tenths were seen once. The receptor's source is a female donor in good health, enrolled as a control in a pregnancy study. The sequences come from CD4+ T cells from peripheral blood mononuclear cells, collected after pregnancy. V gene TRBV27 combines with J gene TRBJ1-5; D unresolved. CDR3 sequence reads: CASSLIGDQPQHF. For the CDR3, the DNA is TGTGCCAGCAGTTTAATTGGAGATCAGCCCCAGCATTTT.